This T cell receptor beta chain was profiled in a study of cytotoxic CD8 clonotypes in ibrutinib-treated CLL. Overall study: The average sample held approximately 240,000 productive templates and tens of thousands of productive rearrangements. Study observations and caveats: Public clonotypes were rare and shrank or held steady on treatment. Sustained-remission and progressing patients had different sampling times.

The assay was immunoSEQ multiplex PCR, and TCRdb's table has in-frame clones only and misses some. This sample yields about 200,000 clones, of which 79% are seen a single time; 11% belongs to the top ten. Looked up from germline, CDR1 is SGHDT and CDR2 is YYEEEE. V was shortened by 0 bases and J by 10 bases, with 7 bases between the two germline ends. This CDR3 comprises 11 residues. A single count supports this clone. What it recognizes is unknown. The material sequenced was PBMCs, taken after 12 months of ibrutinib treatment. This receptor was identified in a human donor with chronic lymphocytic leukemia. The chain is built from TRBV5-6 and TRBJ1-1; D gene unclear. The CDR3 DNA sequence: TGTGCCAGCAGCTTGGCAGGCGTAGCTTTCTTT. This encodes CASSLAGVAFF.